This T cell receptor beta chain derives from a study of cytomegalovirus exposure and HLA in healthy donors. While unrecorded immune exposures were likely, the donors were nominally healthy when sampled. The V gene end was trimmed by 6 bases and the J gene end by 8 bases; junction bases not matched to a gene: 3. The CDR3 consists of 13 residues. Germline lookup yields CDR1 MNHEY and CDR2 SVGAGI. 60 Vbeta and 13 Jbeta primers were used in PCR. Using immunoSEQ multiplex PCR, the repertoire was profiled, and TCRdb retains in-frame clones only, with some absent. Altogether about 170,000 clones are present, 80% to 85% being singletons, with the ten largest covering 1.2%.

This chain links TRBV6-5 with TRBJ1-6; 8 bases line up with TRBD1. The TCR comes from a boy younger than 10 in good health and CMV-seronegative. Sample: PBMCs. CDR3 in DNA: TGTGCCAGCAGAAGGACAGGGTATTCACCCCTCCACTTT. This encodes CASRRTGYSPLHF.